This is a list of T cell receptor beta chains from one sample in a study of cytomegalovirus exposure and HLA in healthy donors. The protocol was immunoSEQ multiplex PCR, while the TCRdb copy is restricted to in-frame clones and leaves out a portion. The sample includes 130,000 or so clones, roughly three fifths of them seen just once. Sequenced material: PBMCs. Receptor source: a male donor in good health and CMV-seronegative. Each CDR3 is given without its conserved first and last residue. The order of the fields is J gene, V gene, clone size, CDR3 protein. Not every row has a clone size; where given, it reads once, few, many or a size class.

>TRBJ2-3|TRBV13|-
ASTQWGHPTDTQY
>TRBJ2-3|TRBV6-1|-
ASSTFTGTDTQY
>TRBJ2-2|TRBV5-4|-
ASSGGTITGELF
>TRBJ1-5|TRBV5-6|-
ASSRTGDFSNQPQH
>TRBJ1-2|TRBV15|-
ATSGAGTMRNGYT
>TRBJ1-5|TRBV6-4|-
ASILEGSNQPQH
>TRBJ1-1|TRBV5-1|-
ASSLGPTGVNTEAF
>TRBJ1-5|TRBV7-8|-
ASSLVSNQPQH
>TRBJ1-6|TRBV19|few
ASSIGQGESPLH
>TRBJ1-1|TRBV7-2|-
ASSLVAGGAEAF
>TRBJ2-5|TRBV18|few
ASSGNDGAQTQY
>TRBJ2-2|TRBV7-8|-
ASSSRGGYTGELF
>TRBJ2-3|TRBV4-3|few
ASSQEDSVTDTQY
>TRBJ2-7|TRBV7-6|-
ASSTNSLYEQY